This TCR beta chain was retrieved from a study of blood T cells in healthy people across ages. Together with a sample-barcoded 5' primer, a J-beta primer mix was included in a second PCR lasting roughly 6 to 12 cycles. From the 5' RACE reads, TCRdb called clonotypes with MiXCR, one entry per CDR3 protein. The data show about a million distinct CDR3 sequences, with roughly 51% seen just once and around a fifth held by the top ten. Germline values: CDR1 DFQATT, CDR2 SNEGSKA (reference sequence). The CDR3 has 13 residues. This chain uses TRBV20-1 with TRBJ2-5; perhaps TRBD1 as D (6 bases). The DNA end favors TRBJ2-7, so the J call may be wrong. This receptor was identified in a woman aged 55-75 years in good health. Sequencing was done on a sample of blood. The CDR3 protein is CSAPVPGAYEQYF. In DNA form, the CDR3 reads TGCAGTGCCCCCGTCCCAGGGGCCTACGAGCAGTACTTC.